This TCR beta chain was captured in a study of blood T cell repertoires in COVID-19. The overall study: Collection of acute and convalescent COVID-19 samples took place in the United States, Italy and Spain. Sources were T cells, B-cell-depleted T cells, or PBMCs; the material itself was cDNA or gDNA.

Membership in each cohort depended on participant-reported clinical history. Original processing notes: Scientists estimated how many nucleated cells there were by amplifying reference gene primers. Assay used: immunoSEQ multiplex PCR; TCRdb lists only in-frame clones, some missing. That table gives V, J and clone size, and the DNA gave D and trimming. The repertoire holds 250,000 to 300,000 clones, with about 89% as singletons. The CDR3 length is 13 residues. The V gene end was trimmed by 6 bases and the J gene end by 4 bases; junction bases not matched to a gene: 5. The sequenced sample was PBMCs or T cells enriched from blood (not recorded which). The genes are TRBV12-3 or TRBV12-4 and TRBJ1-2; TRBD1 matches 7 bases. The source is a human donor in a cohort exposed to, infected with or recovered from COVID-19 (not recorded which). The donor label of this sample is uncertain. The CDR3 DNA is TGTGCCAGCAGGTTAACAGGGGTCTATGGCTACACCTTC. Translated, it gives CASRLTGVYGYTF.